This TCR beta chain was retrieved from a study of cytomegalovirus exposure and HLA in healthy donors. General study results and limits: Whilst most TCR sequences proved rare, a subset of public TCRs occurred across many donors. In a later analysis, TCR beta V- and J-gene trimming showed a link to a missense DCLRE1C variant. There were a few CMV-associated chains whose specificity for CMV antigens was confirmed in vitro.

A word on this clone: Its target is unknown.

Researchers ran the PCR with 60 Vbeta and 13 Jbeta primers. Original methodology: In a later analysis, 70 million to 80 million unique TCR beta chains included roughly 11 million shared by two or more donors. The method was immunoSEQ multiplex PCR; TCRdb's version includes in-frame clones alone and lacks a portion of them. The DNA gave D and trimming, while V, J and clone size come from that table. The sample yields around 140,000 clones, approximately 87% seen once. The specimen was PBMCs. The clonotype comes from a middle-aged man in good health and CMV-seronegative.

The CDR3 reads CATRTGGNQPQHF. CDR3 sequence (DNA): TGTGCCACACGCACGGGGGGAAATCAGCCCCAGCATTTT. V is TRBV6-1 and J is TRBJ1-5; TRBD1 is a possible D gene (5 bases). This CDR3 spans 13 amino acids. Deletions cut 10 bases from V and 4 bases from J, with 14 bases between. Germline lookup yields CDR1 MNHNS and CDR2 SASEGT.